This T cell receptor beta chain was retrieved from a study of cytomegalovirus exposure and HLA in healthy donors. The germline V and J ends were trimmed by 4 bases and 8 bases, with 12 bases remaining between them. Germline-derived CDR1 and CDR2 are GTSNPN and SVGIG (reference sequence). The CDR3 covers 13 residues. The primer mix had 60 Vbeta and 13 Jbeta primers. Profiling relied on immunoSEQ multiplex PCR, and the TCRdb table lists in-frame clones only, not all of them. The specimen's table records about 200,000 clones. Sequenced: PBMCs. The V gene is TRBV30, the J gene TRBJ1-6, with D maybe TRBD1 (5 bases). This TCR derives from a girl aged 2 to 9 in good health and CMV-seropositive. CDR3 DNA: TGTGCCTGGACCGACAGCCCCTATTCACCCCTCCACTTT. It codes for CAWTDSPYSPLHF.